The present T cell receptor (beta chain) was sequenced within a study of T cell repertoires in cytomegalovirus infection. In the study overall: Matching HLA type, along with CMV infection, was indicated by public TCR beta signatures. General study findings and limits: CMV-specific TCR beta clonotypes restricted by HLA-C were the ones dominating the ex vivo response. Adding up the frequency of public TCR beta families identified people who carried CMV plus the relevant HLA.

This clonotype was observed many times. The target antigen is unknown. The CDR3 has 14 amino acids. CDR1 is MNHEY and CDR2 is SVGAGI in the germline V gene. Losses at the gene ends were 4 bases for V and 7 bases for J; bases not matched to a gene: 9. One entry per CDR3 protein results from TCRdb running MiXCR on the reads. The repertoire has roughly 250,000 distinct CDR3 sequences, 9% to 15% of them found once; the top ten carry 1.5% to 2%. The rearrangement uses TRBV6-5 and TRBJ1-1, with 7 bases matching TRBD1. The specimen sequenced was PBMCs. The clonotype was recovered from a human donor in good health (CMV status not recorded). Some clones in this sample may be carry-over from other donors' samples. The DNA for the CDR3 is TGTGCCAGCAGTTTTACGACAGGGACTAATGAAGCTTTCTTT. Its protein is CASSFTTGTNEAFF.